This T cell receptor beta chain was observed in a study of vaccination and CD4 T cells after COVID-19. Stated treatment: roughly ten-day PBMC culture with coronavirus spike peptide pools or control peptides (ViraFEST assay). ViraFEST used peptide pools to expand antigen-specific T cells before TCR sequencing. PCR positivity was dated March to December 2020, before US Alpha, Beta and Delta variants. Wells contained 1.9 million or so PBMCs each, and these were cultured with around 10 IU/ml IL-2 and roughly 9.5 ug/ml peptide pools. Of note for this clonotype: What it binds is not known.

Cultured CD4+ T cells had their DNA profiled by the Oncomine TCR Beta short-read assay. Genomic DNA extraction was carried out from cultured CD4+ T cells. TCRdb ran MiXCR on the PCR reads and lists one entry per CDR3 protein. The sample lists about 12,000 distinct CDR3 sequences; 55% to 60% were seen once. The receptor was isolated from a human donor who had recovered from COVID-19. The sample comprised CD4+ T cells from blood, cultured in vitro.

For the CDR3, the DNA is TGTGCCAGCAGCTGGATGGGGGGGGAGACCCAGTACTTC. As protein: CASSWMGGETQYF. The V gene is TRBV7-9, the J gene TRBJ2-5; 7 nucleotides match TRBD2. The J segment lost 5 bases and the V segment lost 4 bases, leaving 4 bases of the junction unmatched. Germline CDR1 and CDR2: SEHNR and FQNEAQ (reference sequence). This CDR3 is built from 13 residues.